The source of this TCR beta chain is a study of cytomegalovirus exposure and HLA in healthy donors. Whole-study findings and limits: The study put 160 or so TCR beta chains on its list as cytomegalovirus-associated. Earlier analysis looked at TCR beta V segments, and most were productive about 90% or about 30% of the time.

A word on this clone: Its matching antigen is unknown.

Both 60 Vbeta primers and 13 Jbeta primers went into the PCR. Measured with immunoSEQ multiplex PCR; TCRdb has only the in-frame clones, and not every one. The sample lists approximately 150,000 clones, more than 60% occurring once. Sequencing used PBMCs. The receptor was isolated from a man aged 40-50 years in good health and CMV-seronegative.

The DNA for the CDR3 is TGTGCCAGCAGCCAAGCCCCCTTTTCGAACACCGGGGAGCTGTTTTTT. Protein product: CASSQAPFSNTGELFF. This sequence joins TRBV11-1 and TRBJ2-2, with D uncertain. V was pared by 5 bases and J by 0 bases, with 13 bases between. Germline CDR1 reads SGHAT; CDR2 reads FQDESV (reference sequence). This CDR3 region has 16 residues.